The T cell receptor beta chain under discussion was sequenced for a study of beta chain features in type 1 diabetes. Unmatched junction bases numbered 3, after V lost 3 bases and J lost 7 bases. This CDR3 comprises 13 residues. The germline V gene has CDR1 LNHDA and CDR2 SQIVND (reference sequence). The study reverse transcribed the entire isolated RNA, so it sequenced expressed TCRB transcripts. Measured with immunoSEQ multiplex PCR; TCRdb has only the in-frame clones, and not every one. The repertoire holds about 180,000 clones, with 13% as singletons. The specimen was central memory CD4+ T cells from blood. This sequence was found in a woman between 18 and 29 years old in good health. This chain connects TRBV19 to TRBJ1-5; 7 nucleotides align to TRBD1. The CDR3 DNA follows: TGTGCCAGTAGTATTCAGGGGGAGCAGCCCCAGCATTTT. Its translation is CASSIQGEQPQHF.